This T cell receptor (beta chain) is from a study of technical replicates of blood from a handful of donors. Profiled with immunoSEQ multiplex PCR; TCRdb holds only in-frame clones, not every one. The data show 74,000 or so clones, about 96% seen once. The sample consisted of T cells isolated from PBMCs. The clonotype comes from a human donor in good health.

The CDR3 DNA follows: TGTGCCAGCAGCTTAGGGCTAGCCCCCTACAATGAGCAGTTCTTC. The encoded protein is CASSLGLAPYNEQFF. The V and J genes are TRBV7-9 and TRBJ2-1; D may be TRBD2 (5 bases). The CDR3 consists of 15 residues. Germline CDR1 and CDR2: SEHNR and FQNEAQ (reference sequence). Trimming shortened V by 1 base and J by 2 bases, and 9 bases separated the two germline ends.